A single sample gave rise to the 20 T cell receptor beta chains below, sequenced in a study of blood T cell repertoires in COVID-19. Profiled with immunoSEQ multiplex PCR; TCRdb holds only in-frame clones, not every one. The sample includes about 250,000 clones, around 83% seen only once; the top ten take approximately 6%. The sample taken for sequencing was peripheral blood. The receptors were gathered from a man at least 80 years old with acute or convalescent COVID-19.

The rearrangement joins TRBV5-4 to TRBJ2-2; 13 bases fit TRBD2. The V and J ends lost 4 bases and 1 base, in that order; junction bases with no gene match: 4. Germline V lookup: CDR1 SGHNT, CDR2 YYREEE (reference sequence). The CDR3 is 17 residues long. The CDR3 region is CASSLGTSGMNTGELFF. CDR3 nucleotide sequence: TGTGCCAGCAGCCTAGGGACTAGCGGGATGAACACCGGGGAGCTGTTTTTT.

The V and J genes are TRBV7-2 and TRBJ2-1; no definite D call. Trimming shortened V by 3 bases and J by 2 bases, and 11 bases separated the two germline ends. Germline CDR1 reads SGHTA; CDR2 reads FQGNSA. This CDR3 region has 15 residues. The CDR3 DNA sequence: TGTGCCAGCAGCTTTCGACTGTCCCCCTACAATGAGCAGTTCTTC. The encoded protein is CASSFRLSPYNEQFF. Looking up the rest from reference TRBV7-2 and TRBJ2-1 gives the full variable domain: GAGVSQSPSNKVTEKGKDVELRCDPISGHTALYWYRQSLGQGLEFLIYFQGNSAPDKSGLPSDRFSAERTGGSVSTLTIQRTQQEDSAVYLCASSFRLSPYNEQFFGPGTRLTVL.

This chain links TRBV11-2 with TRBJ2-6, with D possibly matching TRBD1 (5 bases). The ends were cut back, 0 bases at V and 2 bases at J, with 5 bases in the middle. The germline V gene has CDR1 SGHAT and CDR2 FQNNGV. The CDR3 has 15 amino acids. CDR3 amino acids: CASSLDRAGANVLTF. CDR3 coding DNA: TGTGCCAGCAGCTTAGACAGGGCTGGGGCCAACGTCCTGACTTTC.

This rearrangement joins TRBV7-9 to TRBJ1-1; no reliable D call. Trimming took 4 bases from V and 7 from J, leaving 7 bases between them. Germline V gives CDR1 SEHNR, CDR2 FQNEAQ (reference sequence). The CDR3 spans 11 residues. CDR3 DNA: TGTGCCAGCAGCTCCGGCGGTGAAGCTTTCTTT. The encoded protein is CASSSGGEAFF.

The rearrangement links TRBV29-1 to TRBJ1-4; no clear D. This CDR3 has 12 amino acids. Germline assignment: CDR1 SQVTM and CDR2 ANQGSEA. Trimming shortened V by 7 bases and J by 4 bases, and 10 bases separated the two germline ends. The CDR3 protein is CSAGRSNEKLFF. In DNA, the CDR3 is TGCAGCGCCGGGAGGAGTAATGAAAAACTGTTTTTT.

The CDR3 bases are TGCAGCGTTGCCAGAAGACTAGACAATGAGCAGTTCTTC. Protein sequence: CSVARRLDNEQFF. V usage is TRBV29-1 and J usage is TRBJ2-1; tentative D call: TRBD2 (6 bases). V gave up 4 bases and J gave up 5 bases, with 12 bases separating them. The CDR3 contains 13 residues. Looked up from germline, CDR1 is SQVTM and CDR2 is ANQGSEA.

Here the CDR3 DNA reads TGTGCCAGCAGTTTAATGGGGGCCGCTAATGAAAAACTGTTTTTT. Translating it yields CASSLMGAANEKLFF. This rearrangement joins TRBV27 to TRBJ1-4; a possible D gene is TRBD1 (6 bases). This CDR3 contains 15 residues. CDR1 MNHEY and CDR2 SMNVEV come from the germline V gene (reference sequence). The V end was cut by 2 bases, the J end by 3 bases, with 10 bases between.

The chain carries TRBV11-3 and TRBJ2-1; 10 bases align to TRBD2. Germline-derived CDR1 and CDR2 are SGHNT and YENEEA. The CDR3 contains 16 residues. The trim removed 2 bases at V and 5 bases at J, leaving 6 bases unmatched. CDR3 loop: CASSLSGLAGDNEQFF. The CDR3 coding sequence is TGTGCCAGCAGCTTATCAGGGCTAGCGGGAGACAATGAGCAGTTCTTC.

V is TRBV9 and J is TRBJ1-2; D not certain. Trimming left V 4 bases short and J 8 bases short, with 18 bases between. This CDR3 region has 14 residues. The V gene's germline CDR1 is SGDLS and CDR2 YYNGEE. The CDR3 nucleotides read TGTGCCAGCAGCCCATCCCCCCAGGTTGAGGGCTACACCTTC. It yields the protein CASSPSPQVEGYTF.

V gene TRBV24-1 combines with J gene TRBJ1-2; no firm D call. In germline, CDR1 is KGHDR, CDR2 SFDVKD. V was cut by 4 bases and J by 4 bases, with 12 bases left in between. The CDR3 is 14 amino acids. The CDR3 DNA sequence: TGTGCCACCAGTGACCCGACATCCTCCTATGGCTACACCTTC. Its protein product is CATSDPTSSYGYTF.

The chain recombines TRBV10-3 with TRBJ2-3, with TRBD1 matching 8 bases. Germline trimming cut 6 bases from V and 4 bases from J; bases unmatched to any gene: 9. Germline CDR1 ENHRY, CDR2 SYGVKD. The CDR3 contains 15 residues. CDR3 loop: CAIRQDRVQPDTQYF. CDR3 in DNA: TGTGCCATCAGGCAGGACAGGGTTCAACCAGATACGCAGTATTTT.

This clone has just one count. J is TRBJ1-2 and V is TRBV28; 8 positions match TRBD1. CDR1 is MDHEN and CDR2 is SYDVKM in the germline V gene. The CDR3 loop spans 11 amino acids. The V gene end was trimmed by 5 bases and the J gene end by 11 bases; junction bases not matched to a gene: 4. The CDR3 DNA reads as TGTGCCAGCAGTGGGTGGACAGGGTACACCTTC. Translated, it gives CASSGWTGYTF.

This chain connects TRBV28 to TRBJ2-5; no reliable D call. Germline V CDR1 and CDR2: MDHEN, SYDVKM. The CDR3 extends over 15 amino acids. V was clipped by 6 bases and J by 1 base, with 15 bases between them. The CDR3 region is CASRSPTGSQETQYF. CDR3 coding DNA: TGTGCCAGCAGGTCCCCAACGGGTTCCCAAGAGACCCAGTACTTC.

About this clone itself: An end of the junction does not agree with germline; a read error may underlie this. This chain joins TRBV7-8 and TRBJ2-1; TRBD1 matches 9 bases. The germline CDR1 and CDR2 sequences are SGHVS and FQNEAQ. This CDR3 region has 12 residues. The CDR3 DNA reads TGTGCCAGCAGCTCTACGGGGACAGGGTGGATCTTC. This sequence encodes CASSSTGTGWIF.

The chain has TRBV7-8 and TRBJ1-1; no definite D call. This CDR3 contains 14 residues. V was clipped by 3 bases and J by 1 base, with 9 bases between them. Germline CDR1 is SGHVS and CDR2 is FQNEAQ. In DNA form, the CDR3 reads TGTGCCAGCAGCTTCGCAGGAAAGAACACTGAAGCTTTCTTT. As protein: CASSFAGKNTEAFF.

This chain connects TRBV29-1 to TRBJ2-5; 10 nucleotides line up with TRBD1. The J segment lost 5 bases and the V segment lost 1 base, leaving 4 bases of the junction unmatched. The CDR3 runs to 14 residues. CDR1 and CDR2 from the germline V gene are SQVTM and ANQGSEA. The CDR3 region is CSVEGTGGLETQYF. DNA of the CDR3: TGCAGCGTTGAAGGGACAGGGGGACTGGAGACCCAGTACTTC.

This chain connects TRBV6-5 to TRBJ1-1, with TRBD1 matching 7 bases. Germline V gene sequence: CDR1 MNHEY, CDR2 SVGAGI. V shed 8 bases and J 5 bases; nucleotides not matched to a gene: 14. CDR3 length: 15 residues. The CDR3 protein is CASWTGTAPATEAFF. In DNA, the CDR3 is TGTGCCAGCTGGACCGGGACAGCTCCTGCGACTGAAGCTTTCTTT.

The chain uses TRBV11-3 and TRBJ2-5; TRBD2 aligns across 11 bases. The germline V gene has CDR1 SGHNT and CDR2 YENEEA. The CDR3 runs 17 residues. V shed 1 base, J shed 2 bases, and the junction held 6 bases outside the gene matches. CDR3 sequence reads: CASSLGLGLADQETQYF. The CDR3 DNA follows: TGTGCCAGCAGCTTAGGTTTGGGACTAGCGGATCAAGAGACCCAGTACTTC.

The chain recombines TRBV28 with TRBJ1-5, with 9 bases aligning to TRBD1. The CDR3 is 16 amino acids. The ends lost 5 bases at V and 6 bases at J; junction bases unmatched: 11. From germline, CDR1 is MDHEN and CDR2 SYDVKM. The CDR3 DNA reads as TGTGCCAGCAGTCCACCGGGACAGGGAATTGGTCAGCCCCAGCATTTT. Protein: CASSPPGQGIGQPQHF.

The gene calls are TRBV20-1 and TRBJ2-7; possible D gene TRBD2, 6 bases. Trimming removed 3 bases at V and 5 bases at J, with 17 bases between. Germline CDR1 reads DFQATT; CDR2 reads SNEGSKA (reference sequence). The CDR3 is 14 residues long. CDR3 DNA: TGCAGTGCTAGTAGGCGGGGAAGATCGGACGAGCAGTACTTC. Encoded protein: CSASRRGRSDEQYF.